The rows below give T cell receptor beta chains drawn from one sample of a study of PD-1 blockade in classical Hodgkin lymphoma. Data came from immunoSEQ multiplex PCR; TCRdb stores just in-frame clones and leaves some out. This sample has just under 100,000 clones, with 80% to 85% found just once. The sample consisted of peripheral blood mononuclear cells (PBMCs), taken at baseline. Receptors originate from a human donor with classical Hodgkin lymphoma. Each CDR3 is given with its conserved first and last residue. A D gene is named only where the DNA matches it firmly. A clone size is listed for some rows: how often the clone was seen (once, few, many), or a class if it is expanded.

v_gene	d_gene	j_gene	abundance	CDR3aa	CDR3nt
TRBV6-5	.	TRBJ2-7	.	CASSTGTTTYEQYF	TGTGCCAGCAGTACCGGGACAACGACCTACGAGCAGTACTTC
TRBV9	.	TRBJ2-5	.	CASSVEIEETQYF	TGTGCCAGCAGCGTAGAGATAGAAGAGACCCAGTACTTC
TRBV2	TRBD2	TRBJ2-7	.	CASRLSVLAVFYEQYF	TGTGCCAGCAGGCTCTCCGTACTAGCGGTTTTCTACGAGCAGTACTTC
TRBV5-1	TRBD2	TRBJ2-5	.	CASSLSGSSGQETQYF	TGCGCCAGCAGCTTATCTGGGTCTAGCGGACAAGAGACCCAGTACTTC
TRBV5-6	TRBD1	TRBJ2-1	.	CASSLATGASEQFF	TGTGCCAGCAGCTTGGCTACAGGGGCCTCTGAGCAGTTCTTC
TRBV5-6	.	TRBJ2-2	few	CASSLAGRVAGELFF	TGTGCCAGCAGCTTGGCCGGGAGAGTTGCCGGGGAGCTGTTTTTT
TRBV18	TRBD1	TRBJ1-3	.	CASSPDPGTGGVTIYF	TGTGCCAGCTCACCGGACCCCGGGACAGGCGGAGTCACCATATATTTT
TRBV10-3	.	TRBJ2-6	.	CAISPSGANVLTF	TGTGCCATCAGTCCCTCTGGGGCCAACGTCCTGACTTTC
TRBV30	TRBD1	TRBJ2-1	.	CAFSGQGPNEQFF	TGTGCCTTCTCGGGACAGGGACCCAATGAGCAGTTCTTC
TRBV28	.	TRBJ1-2	many	CASSLGGSPMGYTF	TGTGCCAGCAGTTTAGGGGGATCGCCTATGGGCTACACCTTC
TRBV13	.	TRBJ2-1	.	CASSHPRVGQFF	TGTGCCAGCAGCCATCCTAGGGTCGGGCAGTTCTTC
TRBV28	TRBD2	TRBJ2-7	few	CAQRESSYEQYF	TGTGCCCAGCGGGAGAGCTCCTACGAGCAGTACTTC
TRBV5-1	.	TRBJ2-2	.	CASSWSGTNTGELFF	TGCGCCAGCAGCTGGAGCGGAACTAACACCGGGGAGCTGTTTTTT
TRBV7-6	.	TRBJ2-1	.	CASSLLASYNEQFF	TGTGCCAGCAGCTTGTTGGCCTCCTACAATGAGCAGTTCTTC
TRBV10-3	.	TRBJ2-7	.	CATGGGLNEQYF	TGTGCCACCGGGGGAGGACTAAACGAGCAGTACTTC
TRBV5-1	TRBD1	TRBJ2-5	.	CASSLAGRGRGETQYF	TGCGCCAGCAGCTTGGCGGGCAGGGGGCGAGGTGAGACCCAGTACTTC
TRBV2	TRBD2	TRBJ2-3	.	CASRTRTSGIADTQYF	TGTGCCAGCAGGACGCGGACTAGCGGGATCGCAGATACGCAGTATTTT
TRBV5-4	.	TRBJ2-5	.	CASSSSTSGETQYF	TGTGCCAGCAGCTCCTCGACTAGTGGCGAGACCCAGTACTTC
TRBV6-6	TRBD2	TRBJ2-5	once	CASGLAGGGMETQYF	TGTGCCAGCGGCCTAGCGGGTGGGGGTATGGAGACCCAGTACTTC
TRBV7-2	.	TRBJ2-1	few	CASSYYNEQFF	TGTGCCAGCAGCTACTACAATGAGCAGTTCTTC
TRBV6-5	.	TRBJ2-5	few	CASSYVPGRETQYF	TGTGCCAGCAGTTACGTACCCGGTCGGGAGACCCAGTACTTC
TRBV10-2	.	TRBJ1-3	.	CASTGTLDTIYF	TGCGCCAGTACCGGGACACTTGACACCATATATTTT
TRBV7-9	.	TRBJ1-1	.	CASSLEGSTEAFF	TGTGCCAGCAGCTTAGAGGGGTCCACTGAAGCTTTCTTT
TRBV5-4	.	TRBJ2-7	once	CASSHLAGLEQYF	TGTGCCAGCAGCCACCTCGCGGGCCTCGAGCAGTACTTC
TRBV18	.	TRBJ2-4	.	CASSPGGKNIQYF	TGTGCCAGCTCACCAGGGGGCAAAAACATTCAGTACTTC
TRBV10-3	TRBD2	TRBJ2-1	.	CAIRGTSNHNEQFF	TGTGCCATCAGGGGGACTAGCAATCACAATGAGCAGTTCTTC
TRBV7-2	.	TRBJ1-1	.	CASSAYRGNTEAFF	TGTGCCAGCAGCGCATACCGGGGGAACACTGAAGCTTTCTTT
TRBV13	TRBD2	TRBJ2-1	.	CASSPRGLATSEQFF	TGTGCCAGCAGCCCAAGGGGACTAGCTACTTCGGAGCAGTTCTTC
TRBV6-5	.	TRBJ2-7	.	CASSSIAESYEQYF	TGTGCCAGCAGTTCAATAGCGGAATCCTACGAGCAGTACTTC